The T cell receptor beta chain described here comes from a study of T cell responses to AZD1222 COVID-19 vaccine. This CDR3 has 16 residues. Germline values: CDR1 MNHNS, CDR2 SASEGT. Germline trimming cut 2 bases from V and 3 bases from J; bases unmatched to any gene: 8. The data were produced by immunoSEQ multiplex PCR, yet TCRdb's version contains in-frame clones alone and is incomplete. Of about 78,000 clones listed, roughly 88% were seen once; the top ten hold over 1.2%. Study-level findings and limits: Only five or six AZD1222 recipients tested seropositive at baseline.

Comment on this clone: What it binds is not known.

The starting material was peripheral blood, obtained 28 days after the second AZD1222 dose. The chain combines TRBV6-1 with TRBJ2-7, with 9 bases lining up with TRBD1. This receptor was obtained from an adult who received the AZD1222 COVID-19 vaccine. The CDR3 spells CASSERVGTGNYEQYF. CDR3 sequence (DNA): TGTGCCAGCAGTGAAAGGGTCGGGACAGGGAACTACGAGCAGTACTTC.